This T cell receptor beta chain appears in the sequencing data of a study of blood T cell repertoires in COVID-19. About the study: PBMCs, B-cell-depleted T cells, or T cells were the source of the cDNA or gDNA that made up the material.

The authors' processing: The assay estimated nucleated cells by amplifying reference gene primers. The assay was immunoSEQ multiplex PCR, and TCRdb's table has in-frame clones only and misses some. V, J and clone size derive from that table, while D and trimming were established from the DNA sequence. The sample lists about 270,000 clones, roughly 90% occurring once. V shed 3 bases, J shed 4 bases, and the junction held 9 bases outside the gene matches. The CDR3 contains 16 residues. Per the germline V gene, CDR1 is SGHDT and CDR2 is YYEEEE. Individuals drawn from about 26 US areas were about 18 to 95 years old. Cohort 3 recovered donors had two negative PCRs, clearance, or symptom resolution.

V usage is TRBV5-6 and J usage is TRBJ1-5; TRBD1 agrees at 8 bases. Sequencing was carried out using PBMCs or T cells enriched from blood (not recorded which). The clonotype originates from a woman aged 50 to 65 who had recovered from COVID-19. In DNA form, the CDR3 reads TGTGCCAGCAGCTCGCAGGGGGCCGTCTTAAATCAGCCCCAGCATTTT. Protein sequence: CASSSQGAVLNQPQHF.